These 5 T cell receptor beta chains were all obtained from the same sample, sequenced in a study of OX40 agonist ivuxolimab in advanced cancers. Produced via immunoSEQ multiplex PCR; TCRdb's table is partial and in-frame only. Of roughly 48,000 clones detected, roughly 90% appear once; the ten largest clones hold roughly 48%. This material consisted of CD4+ or CD8+ T cells sorted from blood, taken in a trial of the OX40 agonist ivuxolimab. These receptors came from an adult with an advanced solid tumor such as melanoma, head and neck, liver or kidney cancer.

The V gene is TRBV5-1, the J gene TRBJ1-3; 12 nucleotides agree with TRBD1. The V gene's germline CDR1 is SGHRS and CDR2 YFSETQ. This CDR3 spans 16 amino acids. After removal of 4 bases from V and 2 bases from J, the junction contained 4 bases not matched to a gene. This CDR3 is CASSSRDRGPGNTIYF. Here the CDR3 DNA reads TGCGCCAGCAGCAGCCGGGACAGGGGGCCTGGAAACACCATATATTTT.

V and J are TRBV7-8 and TRBJ2-3, with 11 positions matching TRBD2. The CDR3 sequence is 16 residues long. Unmatched junction bases numbered 8, after V lost 6 bases and J lost 3 bases. Germline loops: CDR1 SGHVS, CDR2 FQNEAQ. The CDR3 protein is CASSYRLAGITDTQYF. CDR3 DNA: TGTGCCAGCAGTTACCGACTAGCGGGAATTACAGATACGCAGTATTTT.

This clone appeared once. The chain links TRBV5-6 to TRBJ2-1, with 7 bases aligning to TRBD1. The CDR3 has 17 residues. The junction had 6 bases not matched to a gene; V was cut back by 0 bases and J by 0 bases. In germline, CDR1 is SGHDT, CDR2 YYEEEE. CDR3 coding DNA: TGTGCCAGCAGCTTGGGGGACAGACAGAGCTCCTACAATGAGCAGTTCTTC. Protein product: CASSLGDRQSSYNEQFF.

This clone was counted a few times. J is TRBJ1-5 and V is TRBV27, with D unresolved. V was trimmed by 5 bases and J by 5 bases, leaving 10 bases between them. This CDR3 contains 13 residues. CDR1 MNHEY and CDR2 SMNVEV come from the germline V gene (reference sequence). The CDR3 region is CASSPYTDQPQHF. For the CDR3, the DNA is TGTGCCAGCAGTCCGTACACCGATCAGCCCCAGCATTTT.

The J gene is TRBJ2-3, the V gene TRBV18; TRBD1 matches 7 bases. The ends lost 5 bases at V and 2 bases at J; junction bases unmatched: 4. The CDR3 has 14 residues. Germline V gene data show CDR1 as KGHSH and CDR2 as LQKENI. The CDR3 loop reads CASSSTGVTDTQYF. CDR3 nucleotide sequence: TGTGCCAGCTCATCTACAGGGGTCACAGATACGCAGTATTTT.